Below, 18 T cell receptor beta chains from the same sample are listed, as sequenced in a study of blood T cell repertoires in COVID-19. Only in-frame clones appear in the TCRdb table, and some are missing; sequencing was by immunoSEQ multiplex PCR. The table includes under 300,000 clones, more than 80% detected once. Sequenced input: PBMCs or T cells enriched from blood (not recorded which). Source of these receptors: a woman aged 18 to 35 who had recovered from COVID-19.

This chain uses TRBV14 with TRBJ1-2; 10 nucleotides agree with TRBD1. After removal of 4 bases from V and 5 bases from J, the junction contained 10 bases not matched to a gene. The CDR3 spans 16 residues. Germline V gene sequence: CDR1 SGHDN, CDR2 FVKESK. The CDR3 DNA sequence: TGTGCCAGCAGCCTCCAACCCGGGGACAGGGGTTATGGCTACACCTTC. Translated, it gives CASSLQPGDRGYGYTF.

The J gene is TRBJ2-5, the V gene TRBV5-4, with TRBD2 as a possible D gene (5 bases). The CDR3 runs to 15 residues. Looked up from germline, CDR1 is SGHNT and CDR2 is YYREEE (reference sequence). V shed 0 bases and J shed 4 bases, with 13 bases lying between them. The CDR3 loop reads CASSLDMGALETQYF. CDR3 sequence (DNA): TGTGCCAGCAGCTTGGATATGGGAGCCCTAGAGACCCAGTACTTC. Full variable domain (missing parts from reference TRBV5-4 and TRBJ2-5): ETGVTQSPTHLIKTRGQQVTLRCSSQSGHNTVSWYQQALGQGPQFIFQYYREEENGRGNFPPRFSGLQFPNYSSELNVNALELDDSALYLCASSLDMGALETQYFGPGTRLLVL.

This clone was picked up one time. J is TRBJ1-1 and V is TRBV9; 9 bases align to TRBD1. The J segment lost 0 bases and the V segment lost 0 bases, leaving 0 bases of the junction unmatched. Per the germline V gene, CDR1 is SGDLS and CDR2 is YYNGEE. The CDR3 runs to 15 residues. The CDR3 sequence is CASSVGDRVNTEAFF. CDR3 sequence (DNA): TGTGCCAGCAGCGTAGGGGACAGGGTGAACACTGAAGCTTTCTTT. Complete variable domain (other parts from reference TRBV9 and TRBJ1-1): DSGVTQTPKHLITATGQRVTLRCSPRSGDLSVYWYQQSLDQGLQFLIQYYNGEERAKGNILERFSAQQFPDLHSELNLSSLELGDSALYFCASSVGDRVNTEAFFGQGTRLTVV.

This clone occurred once. The chain carries TRBV6-6 and TRBJ1-5; D remains ambiguous. The ends were cut back, 5 bases at V and 0 bases at J, with 5 bases in the middle. The CDR3 contains 13 residues. Germline CDR1 reads MNHNY; CDR2 reads SVGAGI (reference sequence). The CDR3 sequence: CASSPYSNQPQHF. DNA for the CDR3: TGTGCCAGCAGTCCTTATAGCAATCAGCCCCAGCATTTT.

This clone was seen a handful of times. V is TRBV7-2 and J is TRBJ2-6; D possibly corresponds to TRBD2 (5 bases). The germline V gene has CDR1 SGHTA and CDR2 FQGNSA. CDR3 size: 15 residues. Trimming removed 6 bases from V and 0 bases from J, with 9 bases in between. In DNA, the CDR3 is TGTGCCAGCAGGGCGGGTAGCTCTGGGGCCAACGTCCTGACTTTC. This translates into CASRAGSSGANVLTF. Drawing the rest from reference TRBV7-2 and TRBJ2-6, the complete variable domain is GAGVSQSPSNKVTEKGKDVELRCDPISGHTALYWYRQSLGQGLEFLIYFQGNSAPDKSGLPSDRFSAERTGGSVSTLTIQRTQQEDSAVYLCASRAGSSGANVLTFGAGSRLTVL.

This clone has a single count. This chain uses TRBV3-1 (or the pseudogene TRBV3-2) with TRBJ2-7; 8 bases are shared with TRBD1. CDR3 size: 14 residues. CDR1 is LGHDT, CDR2 YNNKEL, per germline (reference sequence). J lost 5 bases, V lost 4 bases, and 7 bases had no gene match. The CDR3 spells CASSPRAGGHEQYF. The CDR3 nucleotides are TGTGCCAGCAGCCCCAGGGCAGGGGGCCACGAGCAGTACTTC.

The chain carries TRBV11-2 and TRBJ1-1; no definite D call. The germline V gene encodes CDR1 SGHAT and CDR2 FQNNGV. V dropped 5 bases and J dropped 10 bases, with 17 bases sitting between them. The CDR3 runs 13 residues. The CDR3 sequence is CASSPTGGPVAFF. The DNA of the CDR3 is TGTGCCAGCAGCCCCACGGGTGGTCCAGTAGCTTTCTTT.

The chain uses TRBV10-3 and TRBJ1-1; 8 bases line up with TRBD1. The CDR3 runs to 13 residues. Germline CDR1 and CDR2: ENHRY and SYGVKD. The V gene end was trimmed by 7 bases and the J gene end by 5 bases; junction bases not matched to a gene: 6. CDR3 sequence reads: CAITPTGATEAFF. DNA for the CDR3: TGTGCCATCACCCCGACAGGGGCTACTGAAGCTTTCTTT.

CDR3 sequence reads: CASKDRASYEQYF. In nucleotides, the CDR3 is TGTGCCAGCAAGGACAGGGCCTCCTACGAGCAGTACTTC. V gene TRBV28 combines with J gene TRBJ2-7; 8 bases match TRBD1. This CDR3 has 13 amino acids. Germline V gene sequence: CDR1 MDHEN, CDR2 SYDVKM. The trim removed 7 bases at V and 0 bases at J, leaving 2 bases unmatched.

The genes are TRBV2 and TRBJ2-1; the match to TRBD2 covers 8 bases. V lost 6 bases to trimming and J lost 7 bases; unmatched junction nucleotides: 14. The CDR3 loop spans 16 amino acids. The germline CDR1 and CDR2 sequences are SNHLY and FYNNEI. In DNA, the CDR3 is TGTGCCAGCAGCCCCCGGGGCGGGGGGCCGGGAAATGAGCAGTTCTTC. Protein: CASSPRGGGPGNEQFF.

The V and J genes are TRBV7-9 and TRBJ2-4, with 9 positions matching TRBD1. Germline V lookup: CDR1 SEHNR, CDR2 FQNEAQ (reference sequence). The CDR3 has 17 residues. Trimming took 3 bases from V and 1 from J; bases not matched to a gene: 7. CDR3 in amino acids: CASSFTGGVRAKNIQYF. CDR3 nucleotide sequence: TGTGCCAGCAGCTTTACAGGGGGCGTTCGCGCCAAAAACATTCAGTACTTC. Full variable domain (rest looked up from reference TRBV7-9 and TRBJ2-4): DTGVSQNPRHKITKRGQNVTFRCDPISEHNRLYWYRQTLGQGPEFLTYFQNEAQLEKSRLLSDRFSAERPKGSFSTLEIQRTEQGDSAMYLCASSFTGGVRAKNIQYFGAGTRLSVL.

The chain recombines TRBV7-9 with TRBJ1-1; D unclear. Trimming removed 1 base from V and 0 bases from J, with 6 bases in between. Germline V lookup: CDR1 SEHNR, CDR2 FQNEAQ (reference sequence). The CDR3 has 14 residues. The CDR3 is CASSLGQVNTEAFF. CDR3 DNA: TGTGCCAGCAGCTTAGGCCAGGTGAACACTGAAGCTTTCTTT.

The chain combines TRBV4-1 with TRBJ1-4; 8 nucleotides line up with TRBD1. CDR1 and CDR2 (germline): MGHRA, YSYEKL. The CDR3 consists of 15 residues. V was clipped by 1 base and J by 7 bases; unmatched bases: 5. In nucleotides, the CDR3 is TGCGCCAGCAGCCAAGGGGGGACAGGCGGTGAAAAACTGTTTTTT. Protein product: CASSQGGTGGEKLFF.

This chain joins TRBV25-1 and TRBJ2-6; 8 bases match TRBD1. CDR1 is MGHDK, CDR2 SYGVNS, per germline. V trimming: 5 bases; J trimming: 2 bases; junction bases outside the gene matches: 8. There are 17 residues in the CDR3. The CDR3 DNA reads as TGTGCCAGCAGTCCAGACAGGGGTAGAGCTGGGGCCAACGTCCTGACTTTC. It encodes CASSPDRGRAGANVLTF.

The chain uses TRBV12-3 or TRBV12-4 and TRBJ2-1; D uncertain. This CDR3 comprises 13 residues. Trimming pared 5 bases from V and 0 bases from J, leaving 5 bases between. CDR3 coding DNA: TGTGCCAGCAGTATTAACTCCTACAATGAGCAGTTCTTC. Translating it yields CASSINSYNEQFF.

The chain has TRBV29-1 and TRBJ1-2, with 11 bases that match TRBD1. Germline lookup yields CDR1 SQVTM and CDR2 ANQGSEA. This CDR3 spans 12 amino acids. With 7 bases clipped from V and 7 bases from J, the junction kept 5 bases outside the gene matches. CDR3 sequence reads: CSAGTGGSGYTF. DNA for the CDR3: TGCAGCGCCGGGACAGGGGGTAGTGGCTACACCTTC.

The chain uses TRBV4-2 and TRBJ1-2; D may be TRBD1 (5 bases). With 7 bases removed from V and 2 bases from J, the gap between germline ends came to 17 bases. CDR1 and CDR2 (germline): LGHNA, YNFKEQ. The CDR3 contains 15 residues. CDR3 loop: CASNLNGGGNYGYTF. As DNA, the CDR3 is TGTGCCAGCAACCTTAACGGGGGAGGCAACTATGGCTACACCTTC.

The rearrangement joins TRBV10-3 to TRBJ1-1, with 7 bases matching TRBD1. The CDR3 totals 15 residues. The V and J ends lost 6 bases and 0 bases, in that order; junction bases with no gene match: 7. Per the germline V gene, CDR1 is ENHRY and CDR2 is SYGVKD. The CDR3 bases are TGTGCCATCAGAGAAATGACAGGGATGAACACTGAAGCTTTCTTT. This translates into CAIREMTGMNTEAFF.